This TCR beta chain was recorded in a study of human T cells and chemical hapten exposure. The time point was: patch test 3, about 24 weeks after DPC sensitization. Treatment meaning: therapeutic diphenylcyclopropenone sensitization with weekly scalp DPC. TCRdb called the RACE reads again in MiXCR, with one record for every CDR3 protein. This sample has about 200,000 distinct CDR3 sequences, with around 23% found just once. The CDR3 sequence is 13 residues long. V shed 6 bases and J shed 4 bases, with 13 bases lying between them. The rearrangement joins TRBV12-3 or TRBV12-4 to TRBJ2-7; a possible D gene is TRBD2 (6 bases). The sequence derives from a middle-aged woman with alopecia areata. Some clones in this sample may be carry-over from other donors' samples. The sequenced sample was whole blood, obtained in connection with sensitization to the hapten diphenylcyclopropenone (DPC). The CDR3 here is CASSGRDWYEQYF. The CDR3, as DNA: TGTGCCAGCAGCGGACGGGACTGGTACGAGCAGTACTTC.